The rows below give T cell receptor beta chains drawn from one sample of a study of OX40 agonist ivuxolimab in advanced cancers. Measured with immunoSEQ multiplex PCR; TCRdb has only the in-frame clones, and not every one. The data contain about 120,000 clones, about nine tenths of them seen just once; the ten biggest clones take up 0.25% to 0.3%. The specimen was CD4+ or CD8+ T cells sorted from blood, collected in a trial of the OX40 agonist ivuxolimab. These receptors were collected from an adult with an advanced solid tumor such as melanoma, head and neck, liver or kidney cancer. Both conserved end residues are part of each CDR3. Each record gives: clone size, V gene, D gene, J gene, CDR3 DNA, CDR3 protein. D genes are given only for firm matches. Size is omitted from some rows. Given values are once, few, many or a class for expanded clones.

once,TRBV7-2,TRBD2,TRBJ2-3,TGTGCCAGCAGCTTAGGGCTAGCGGCCACAGATACGCAGTATTTT,CASSLGLAATDTQYF
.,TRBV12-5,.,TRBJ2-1,TGTGCTAGTGGCCCCGGGGGATCCTACAATGAGCAGTTCTTC,CASGPGGSYNEQFF
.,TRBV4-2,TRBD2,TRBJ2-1,TGTGCCAGCAGCCAGATAGCGGGTAGATACAATGAGCAGTTCTTC,CASSQIAGRYNEQFF
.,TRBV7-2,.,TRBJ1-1,TGTGCCAGCAACCGGGAACTCGAAGCTTTCTTT,CASNRELEAFF
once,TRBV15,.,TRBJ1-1,TGTGCCACCAGCAGAGATCGCTGGAACACTGAAGCTTTCTTT,CATSRDRWNTEAFF
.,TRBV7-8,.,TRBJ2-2,TGTGCCAGCAGCTTAAAGGGGTTTCAGGCCGGGGAGCTGTTTTTT,CASSLKGFQAGELFF
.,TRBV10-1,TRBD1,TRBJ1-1,TGCGCCAGCAGTCCCGGGACAGGGAAATCATGCAGATGTGAAGCTTTCTTT,CASSPGTGKSCRCEAFF
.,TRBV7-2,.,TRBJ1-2,TGTGCCAGCAGCCCCAAGGTGAACTACACCTTC,CASSPKVNYTF
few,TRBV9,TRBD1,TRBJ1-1,TGTGCCAGCAGCGTAGGGGGACAGGACACTGAAGCTTTCTTT,CASSVGGQDTEAFF
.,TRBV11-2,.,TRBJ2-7,TGTGCCAGCAGCTTAGCCTTAGAGCAGTACTTC,CASSLALEQYF
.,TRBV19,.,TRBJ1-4,TGTGCCAGTAGCCCCCTAAGGGAGGCGAGGGGAGATGAAAAACTGTTTTTT,CASSPLREARGDEKLFF
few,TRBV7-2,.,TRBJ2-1,TGTGCCAGCAGCCCGAGGGGGGATGGGTACAATGAGCAGTTCTTC,CASSPRGDGYNEQFF
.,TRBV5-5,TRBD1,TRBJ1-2,TGTGCCAGCAGCTCGACAGGGTTCTATGGCTACACCTTC,CASSSTGFYGYTF
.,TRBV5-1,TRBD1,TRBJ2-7,TGCGCCAGCAGTTGGACAGGGAGATACGAGCAGTACTTC,CASSWTGRYEQYF
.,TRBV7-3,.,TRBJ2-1,TGTGCCAGCAGCCCCTACCCGGAATCGGGTGAGCAGTTCTTC,CASSPYPESGEQFF
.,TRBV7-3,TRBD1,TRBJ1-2,TGTGCCAGCAGCCTGGGACAGGGTTATGCGGGCTATGGCTACACCTTC,CASSLGQGYAGYGYTF
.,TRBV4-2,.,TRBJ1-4,TGTGCCAGCAGCCTTACCGGGACTACAACGGAGATACTGTTTTTT,CASSLTGTTTEILFF
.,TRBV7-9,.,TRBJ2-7,TGTGCCAGCAGCCACCAGGGGGGGGCGGGATCCTACGAGCAGTACTTC,CASSHQGGAGSYEQYF
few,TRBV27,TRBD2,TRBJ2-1,TGTGCCAGCAGTCCCCCTAGGACTAGCGGGGGGGCCCGCAATGAGCAGTTCTTC,CASSPPRTSGGARNEQFF
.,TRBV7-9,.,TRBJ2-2,TGTGCCAGCCTACGCGGGACGGGGTCGAACACCGGGGAGCTGTTTTTT,CASLRGTGSNTGELFF
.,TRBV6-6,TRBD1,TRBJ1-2,TGTGCCAGCATAGACAGGGGGTTCCTAGGAGGCTACACCTTC,CASIDRGFLGGYTF
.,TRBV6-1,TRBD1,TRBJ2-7,TGTGCCAGCAGTGAAGGGGGCCCCGGTTTGACAGGGCACTCCTACGAGCAGTACTTC,CASSEGGPGLTGHSYEQYF
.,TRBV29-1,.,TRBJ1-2,TGCAGCGTCGACCCAGGGGCCAACTATGGCTACACCTTC,CSVDPGANYGYTF
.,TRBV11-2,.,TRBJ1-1,TGTGCCAGCAGCTTCCGGGAGGTTAACACTGAAGCTTTCTTT,CASSFREVNTEAFF
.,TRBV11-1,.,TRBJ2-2,TGTGCCAGCAGCTCCCGGAGAGACACCGGGGAGCTGTTTTTT,CASSSRRDTGELFF
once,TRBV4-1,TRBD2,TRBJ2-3,TGCGCCAGCAGTCATCGTTCACGGGGGGAAGATACGCAGTATTTT,CASSHRSRGEDTQYF
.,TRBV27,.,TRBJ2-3,TGTGCCAGCAGTCCTAGAGCCTCAAGCACAGATACGCAGTATTTT,CASSPRASSTDTQYF
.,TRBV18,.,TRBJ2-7,TGTGCCAGCTCGGTACTCAGGGATTACGAGCAGTACTTC,CASSVLRDYEQYF
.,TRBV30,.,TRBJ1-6,TGTGCCTGGAGTGTCTCCGTATCCCTCCACTTT,CAWSVSVSLHF
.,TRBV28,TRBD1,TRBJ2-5,TGTGCCAGCAGGACAGGGGGCGAAATAGAGACCCAGTACTTC,CASRTGGEIETQYF
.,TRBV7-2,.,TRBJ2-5,TGTGCCAGCAGCTTATCTGTCGAGCGGTCCCGAGAGACCCAGTACTTC,CASSLSVERSRETQYF
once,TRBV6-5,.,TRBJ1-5,TGTGCCAGCAGTTACTCGTCAGGGCAGGGGATTTATCCCCAGCATTTT,CASSYSSGQGIYPQHF
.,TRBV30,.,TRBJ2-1,TGTGCCTGGAGTGTTCCTGAAACGTCCTACAATGAGCAGTTCTTC,CAWSVPETSYNEQFF